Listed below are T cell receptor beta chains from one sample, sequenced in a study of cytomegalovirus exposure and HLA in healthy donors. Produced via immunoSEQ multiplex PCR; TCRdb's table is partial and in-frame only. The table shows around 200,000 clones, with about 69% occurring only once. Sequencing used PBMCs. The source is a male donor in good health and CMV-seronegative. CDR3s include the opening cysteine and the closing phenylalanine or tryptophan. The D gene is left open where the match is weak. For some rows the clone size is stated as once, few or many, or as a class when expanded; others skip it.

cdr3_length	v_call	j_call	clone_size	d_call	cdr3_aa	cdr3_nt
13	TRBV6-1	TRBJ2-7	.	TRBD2	CASRAGGPHEQYF	TGTGCCAGCAGGGCGGGAGGGCCCCACGAGCAGTACTTC
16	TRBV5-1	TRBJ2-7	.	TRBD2	CASSLFLGGNGYEQYF	TGCGCCAGCAGCTTGTTTCTCGGGGGGAATGGTTACGAGCAGTACTTC
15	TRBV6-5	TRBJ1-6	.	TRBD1	CASIEGQGWGAPLHF	TGTGCCAGCATCGAGGGACAGGGCTGGGGAGCACCCCTCCACTTT
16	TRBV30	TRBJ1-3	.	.	CAWKVFGANSGNTIYF	TGTGCCTGGAAGGTATTTGGGGCTAACTCTGGAAACACCATATATTTT
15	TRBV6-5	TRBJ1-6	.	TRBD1	CASSSDRGDHSPLHF	TGTGCCAGCAGTTCGGACAGGGGGGATCATTCACCCCTCCACTTT
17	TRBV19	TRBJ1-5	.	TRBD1	CASRTLLGDRGNQPQHF	TGTGCCAGTAGAACCCTGCTTGGGGACAGGGGCAATCAGCCCCAGCATTTT
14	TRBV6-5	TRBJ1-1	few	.	CASNPNAGVTEAFF	TGTGCCAGCAACCCAAACGCGGGGGTCACTGAAGCTTTCTTT
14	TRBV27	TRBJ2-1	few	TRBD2	CASSGGRFYNEQFF	TGTGCCAGCTCCGGCGGGAGGTTCTACAATGAGCAGTTCTTC
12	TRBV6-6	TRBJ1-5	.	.	CASSGSNQPQHF	TGTGCCAGCAGTGGCAGCAATCAGCCCCAGCATTTT
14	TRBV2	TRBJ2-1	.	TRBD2	CASSLRLAGVKQFF	TGTGCCAGCAGCCTACGACTAGCGGGAGTAAAGCAGTTCTTC
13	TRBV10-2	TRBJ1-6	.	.	CASTGTSESPLHF	TGCGCCAGCACTGGGACTTCGGAGTCACCCCTCCACTTT
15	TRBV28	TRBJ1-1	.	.	CASTPGVRKNTEAFF	TGTGCCAGCACTCCAGGGGTACGGAAGAACACTGAAGCTTTCTTT
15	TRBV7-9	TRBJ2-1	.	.	CASSLAGAYYNEQFF	TGTGCCAGCAGCTTAGCGGGGGCCTACTACAATGAGCAGTTCTTC
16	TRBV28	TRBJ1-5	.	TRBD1	CASRSGTGGFHQPQHF	TGTGCCAGCAGGTCCGGGACAGGGGGTTTCCATCAGCCCCAGCATTTT
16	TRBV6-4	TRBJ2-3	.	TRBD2	CASSGTSGGPSDTQYF	TGTGCCAGCAGTGGGACTAGCGGGGGGCCAAGCGATACGCAGTATTTT
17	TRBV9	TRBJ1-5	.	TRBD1	CASSQGTGGDSNQPQHF	TGTGCCAGCAGCCAAGGGACAGGGGGCGATAGCAATCAGCCCCAGCATTTT
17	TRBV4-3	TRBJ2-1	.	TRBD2	CASSQDLVASGGNEQFF	TGCGCCAGCAGCCAAGATCTGGTGGCTAGCGGGGGCAATGAGCAGTTCTTC
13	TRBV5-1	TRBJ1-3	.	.	CASSSGSGNTIYF	TGCGCCAGCAGCTCGGGCTCTGGAAACACCATATATTTT
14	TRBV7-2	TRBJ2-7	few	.	CASSLSWTAYEQYF	TGTGCCAGCAGCTTAAGTTGGACAGCCTACGAGCAGTACTTC
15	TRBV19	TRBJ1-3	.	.	CASSIEISAGNTIYF	TGTGCCAGTAGTATCGAGATCTCGGCTGGAAACACCATATATTTT
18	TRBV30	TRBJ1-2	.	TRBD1	CAWSVQLGQGGVGNGYTF	TGTGCCTGGAGTGTACAATTGGGACAGGGCGGAGTAGGAAATGGCTACACCTTC
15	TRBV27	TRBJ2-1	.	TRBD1	CASSSAGTGRNEQFF	TGTGCCAGCAGTTCAGCCGGGACAGGGCGAAATGAGCAGTTCTTC
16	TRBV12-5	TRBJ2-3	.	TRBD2	CASGLGTSGGTDTQYF	TGTGCTAGTGGTTTGGGGACTAGCGGAGGCACAGATACGCAGTATTTT
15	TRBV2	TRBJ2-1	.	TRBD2	CASSSTSGGPNEQFF	TGTGCCAGCAGTTCGACTAGCGGGGGCCCTAATGAGCAGTTCTTC
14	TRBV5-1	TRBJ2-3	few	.	CASSLTGDTDTQYF	TGCGCCAGCAGCTTGACGGGGGACACAGATACGCAGTATTTT
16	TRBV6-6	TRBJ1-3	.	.	CASSYRGAGSGNTIYF	TGTGCCAGCAGTTATCGGGGAGCGGGGTCTGGAAACACCATATATTTT
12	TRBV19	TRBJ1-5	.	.	CASRYPGQPQHF	TGTGCCAGTAGATACCCGGGACAGCCCCAGCATTTT